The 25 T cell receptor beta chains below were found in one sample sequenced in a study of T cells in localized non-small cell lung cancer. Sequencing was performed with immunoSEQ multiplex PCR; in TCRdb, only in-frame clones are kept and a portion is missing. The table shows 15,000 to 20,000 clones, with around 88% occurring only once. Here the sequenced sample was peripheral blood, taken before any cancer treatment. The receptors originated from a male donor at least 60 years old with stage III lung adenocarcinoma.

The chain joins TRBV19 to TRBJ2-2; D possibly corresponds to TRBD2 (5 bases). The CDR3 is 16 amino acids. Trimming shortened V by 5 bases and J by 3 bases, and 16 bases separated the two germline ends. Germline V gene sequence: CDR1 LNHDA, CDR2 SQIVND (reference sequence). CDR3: CASSAPGFADTGELFF. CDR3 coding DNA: TGTGCCAGTAGTGCCCCGGGGTTTGCGGACACCGGGGAGCTGTTTTTT.

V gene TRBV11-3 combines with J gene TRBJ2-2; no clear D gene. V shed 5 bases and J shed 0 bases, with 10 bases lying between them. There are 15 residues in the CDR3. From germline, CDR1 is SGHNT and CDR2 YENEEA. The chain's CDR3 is CASSLNPANTGELFF. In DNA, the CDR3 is TGTGCCAGCAGCCTAAACCCTGCGAACACCGGGGAGCTGTTTTTT.

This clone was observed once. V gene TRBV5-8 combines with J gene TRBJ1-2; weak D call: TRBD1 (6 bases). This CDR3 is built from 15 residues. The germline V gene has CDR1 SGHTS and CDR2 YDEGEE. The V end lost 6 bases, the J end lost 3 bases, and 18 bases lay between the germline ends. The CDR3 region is CASTESGQWHYGYTF. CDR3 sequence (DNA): TGTGCCAGCACCGAATCAGGACAGTGGCACTATGGCTACACCTTC.

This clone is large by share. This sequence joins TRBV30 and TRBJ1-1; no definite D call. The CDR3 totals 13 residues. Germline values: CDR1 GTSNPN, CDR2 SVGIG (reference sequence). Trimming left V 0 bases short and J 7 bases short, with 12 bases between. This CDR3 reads CAWSVAGWVEAFF. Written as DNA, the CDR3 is TGTGCCTGGAGTGTGGCGGGGTGGGTTGAAGCTTTCTTT.

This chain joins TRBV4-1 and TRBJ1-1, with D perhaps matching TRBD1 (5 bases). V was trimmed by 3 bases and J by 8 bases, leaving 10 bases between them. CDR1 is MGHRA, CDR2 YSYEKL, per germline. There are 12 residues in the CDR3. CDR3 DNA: TGCGCCAGCAGCCAGGGACGGCGGGAAGCTTTCTTT. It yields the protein CASSQGRREAFF.

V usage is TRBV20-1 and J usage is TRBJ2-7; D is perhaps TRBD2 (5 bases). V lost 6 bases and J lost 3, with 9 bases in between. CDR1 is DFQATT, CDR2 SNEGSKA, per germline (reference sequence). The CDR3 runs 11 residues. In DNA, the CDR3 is TGCAGTGCCCCCCGGGGCTACGAGCAGTACTTC. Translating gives CSAPRGYEQYF.

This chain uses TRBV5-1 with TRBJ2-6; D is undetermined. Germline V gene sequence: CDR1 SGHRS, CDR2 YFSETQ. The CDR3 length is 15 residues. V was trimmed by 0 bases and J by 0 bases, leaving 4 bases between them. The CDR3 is CASSLDTSGANVLTF. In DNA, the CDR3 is TGCGCCAGCAGCTTGGACACCTCTGGGGCCAACGTCCTGACTTTC.

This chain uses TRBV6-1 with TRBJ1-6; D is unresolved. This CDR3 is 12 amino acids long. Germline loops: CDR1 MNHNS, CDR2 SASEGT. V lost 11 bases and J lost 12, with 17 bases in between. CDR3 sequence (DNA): TGTGCCGTCTCGGACCATCCCAGACCCCTCCACTTT. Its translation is CAVSDHPRPLHF.

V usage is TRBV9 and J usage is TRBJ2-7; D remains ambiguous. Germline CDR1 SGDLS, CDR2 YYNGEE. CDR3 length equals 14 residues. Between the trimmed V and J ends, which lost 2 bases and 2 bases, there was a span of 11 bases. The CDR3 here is CASSVQDGPYEQYF. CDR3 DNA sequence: TGTGCCAGCAGCGTCCAGGACGGACCCTACGAGCAGTACTTC. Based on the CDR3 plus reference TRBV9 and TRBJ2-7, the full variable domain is DSGVTQTPKHLITATGQRVTLRCSPRSGDLSVYWYQQSLDQGLQFLIQYYNGEERAKGNILERFSAQQFPDLHSELNLSSLELGDSALYFCASSVQDGPYEQYFGPGTRLTVT.

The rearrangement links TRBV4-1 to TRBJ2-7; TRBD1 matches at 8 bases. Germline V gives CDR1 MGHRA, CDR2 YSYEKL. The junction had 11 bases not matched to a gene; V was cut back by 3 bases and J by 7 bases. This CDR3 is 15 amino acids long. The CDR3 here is CASSQDRTGKVEQYF. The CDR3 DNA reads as TGCGCCAGCAGCCAGGACCGGACAGGGAAGGTTGAGCAGTACTTC.

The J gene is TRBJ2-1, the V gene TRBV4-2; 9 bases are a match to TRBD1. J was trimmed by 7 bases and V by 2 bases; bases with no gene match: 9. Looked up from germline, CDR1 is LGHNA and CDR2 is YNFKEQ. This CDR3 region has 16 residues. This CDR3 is CASSQPSGQGVNEQFF. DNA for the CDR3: TGTGCCAGCAGCCAACCTTCGGGACAGGGTGTTAATGAGCAGTTCTTC.

CDR3 bases: TGTGCCAGCAGCTTAACAGGGTACAATGAGCAGTTCTTC. Amino acid sequence: CASSLTGYNEQFF. V is TRBV9 and J is TRBJ2-1, with a tentative D call TRBD1 (6 bases). V lost 4 bases and J 4 bases, leaving 9 bases between the germline ends. CDR3 length: 13 amino acids. Germline-derived CDR1 and CDR2 are SGDLS and YYNGEE.

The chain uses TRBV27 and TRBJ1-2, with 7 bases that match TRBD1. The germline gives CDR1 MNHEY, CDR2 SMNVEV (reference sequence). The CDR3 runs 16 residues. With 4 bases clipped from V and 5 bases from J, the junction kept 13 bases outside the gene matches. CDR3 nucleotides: TGTGCCAGCAGTTCAACCTTTGGCAGGGGGGAGTATGGCTACACCTTC. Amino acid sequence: CASSSTFGRGEYGYTF.

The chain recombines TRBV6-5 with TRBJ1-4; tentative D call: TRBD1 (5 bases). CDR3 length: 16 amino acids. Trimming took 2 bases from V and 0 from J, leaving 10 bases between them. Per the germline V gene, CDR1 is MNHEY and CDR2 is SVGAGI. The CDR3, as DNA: TGTGCCAGCAGTTACGGCCGGGGCTCAACTAATGAAAAACTGTTTTTT. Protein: CASSYGRGSTNEKLFF.

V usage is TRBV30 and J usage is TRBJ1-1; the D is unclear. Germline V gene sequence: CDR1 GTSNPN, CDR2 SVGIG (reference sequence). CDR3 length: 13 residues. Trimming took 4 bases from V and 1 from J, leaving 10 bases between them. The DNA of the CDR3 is TGTGCCTGGACCCTTCTGAGGAACACTGAAGCTTTCTTT. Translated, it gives CAWTLLRNTEAFF.

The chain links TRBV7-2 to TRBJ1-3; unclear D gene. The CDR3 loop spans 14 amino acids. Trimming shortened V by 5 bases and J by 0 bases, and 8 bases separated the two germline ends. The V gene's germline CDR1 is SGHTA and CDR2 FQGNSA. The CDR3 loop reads CASSPVLSGNTIYF. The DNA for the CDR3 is TGTGCCAGCAGCCCAGTACTCTCTGGAAACACCATATATTTT.

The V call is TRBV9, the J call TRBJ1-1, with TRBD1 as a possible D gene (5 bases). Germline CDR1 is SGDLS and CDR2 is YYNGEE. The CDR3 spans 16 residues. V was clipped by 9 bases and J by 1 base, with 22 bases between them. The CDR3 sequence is CAINHWTGTPNTEAFF. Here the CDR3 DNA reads TGTGCCATCAACCACTGGACCGGGACCCCGAACACTGAAGCTTTCTTT.

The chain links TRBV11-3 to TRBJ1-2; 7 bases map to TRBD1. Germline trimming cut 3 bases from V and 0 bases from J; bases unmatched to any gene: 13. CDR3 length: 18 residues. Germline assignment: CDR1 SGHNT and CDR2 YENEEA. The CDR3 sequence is CASSFYRGWIYSNYGYTF. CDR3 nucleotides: TGTGCCAGCAGCTTTTACAGGGGTTGGATCTACTCTAACTATGGCTACACCTTC.

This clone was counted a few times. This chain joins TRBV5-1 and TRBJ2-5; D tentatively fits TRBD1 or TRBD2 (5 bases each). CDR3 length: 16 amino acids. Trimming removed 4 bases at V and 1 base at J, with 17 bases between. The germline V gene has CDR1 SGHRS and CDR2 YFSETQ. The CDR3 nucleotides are TGCGCCAGCAGCCCGACATCTCAGGGACCCCAAGAGACCCAGTACTTC. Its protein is CASSPTSQGPQETQYF.

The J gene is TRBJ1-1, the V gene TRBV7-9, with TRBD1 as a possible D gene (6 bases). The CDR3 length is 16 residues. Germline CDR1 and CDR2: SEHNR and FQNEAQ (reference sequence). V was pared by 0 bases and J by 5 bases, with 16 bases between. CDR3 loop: CASSLAGAGALTEAFF. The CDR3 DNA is TGTGCCAGCAGCTTAGCGGGGGCAGGGGCTTTGACTGAAGCTTTCTTT. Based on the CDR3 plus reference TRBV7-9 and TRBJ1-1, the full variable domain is DTGVSQNPRHKITKRGQNVTFRCDPISEHNRLYWYRQTLGQGPEFLTYFQNEAQLEKSRLLSDRFSAERPKGSFSTLEIQRTEQGDSAMYLCASSLAGAGALTEAFFGQGTRLTVV.

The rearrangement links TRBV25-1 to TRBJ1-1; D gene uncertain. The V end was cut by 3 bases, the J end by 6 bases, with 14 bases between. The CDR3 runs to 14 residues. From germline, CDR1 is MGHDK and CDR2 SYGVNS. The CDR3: CASSDRTSNAEAFF. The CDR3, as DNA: TGTGCCAGCAGTGACAGGACCAGTAACGCTGAAGCTTTCTTT.

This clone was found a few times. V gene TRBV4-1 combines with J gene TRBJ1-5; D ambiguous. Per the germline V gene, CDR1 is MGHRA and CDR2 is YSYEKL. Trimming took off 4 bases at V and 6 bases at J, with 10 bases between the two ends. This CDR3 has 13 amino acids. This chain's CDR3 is CASSLSYAQPQHF. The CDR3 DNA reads TGCGCCAGCAGCCTTTCCTACGCTCAGCCCCAGCATTTT.

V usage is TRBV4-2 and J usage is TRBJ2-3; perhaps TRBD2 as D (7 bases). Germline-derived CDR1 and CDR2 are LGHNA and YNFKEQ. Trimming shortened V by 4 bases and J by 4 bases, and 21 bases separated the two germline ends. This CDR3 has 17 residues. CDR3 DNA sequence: TGTGCCAGCAGCCGGGGAGAAGCCACGGGGGGCGCAGATACGCAGTATTTT. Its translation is CASSRGEATGGADTQYF.

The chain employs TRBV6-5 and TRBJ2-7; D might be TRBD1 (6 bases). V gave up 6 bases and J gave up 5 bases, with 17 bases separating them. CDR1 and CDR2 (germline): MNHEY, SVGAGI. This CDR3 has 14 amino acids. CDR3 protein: CASSRDTGNDEQYF. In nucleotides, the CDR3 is TGTGCCAGCAGCCGGGACACTGGAAACGACGAGCAGTACTTC.

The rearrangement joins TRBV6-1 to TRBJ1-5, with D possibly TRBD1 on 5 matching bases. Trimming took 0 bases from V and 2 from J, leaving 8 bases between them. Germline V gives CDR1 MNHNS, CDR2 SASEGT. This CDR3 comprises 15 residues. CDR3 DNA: TGTGCCAGCAGTGAAGCTGCGGGGGGCAATCAGCCCCAGCATTTT. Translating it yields CASSEAAGGNQPQHF.